This T cell receptor (beta chain) was obtained from a study of T cell responses to AZD1222 COVID-19 vaccine (dated by TCRdb to the early 2020s). The study in broad terms: Because spike-specific TCR depth and breadth did not differ between the two schedules, AZD1222 recipients who got a second dose at roughly 4 weeks were pooled with those who got a second dose at roughly 12 weeks. TCR sequencing covered approximately 230 trial participants: 207 given two doses of AZD1222 and 26 given two doses of MenACWY control vaccine. Trial participants were enrolled by age into 18-55, 56-69 and 70-plus year subgroups, with about 150, 27 and 61 TCR-sequenced participants respectively.

In this sample, this clone turned up once. Its binding antigen is unknown. No much larger clonotype is one base removed from it; base qualities were not supplied. The study at large found these results: The vaccine-associated CD4 TCRs covered the entire spike protein, and the dominant responses fell in regions 160-218 and 743-854. In the small 56-69-year group, the increase in depth fell short of significance, most likely because of low power. Conclusions about previously exposed vaccinees were limited because only six or seven AZD1222 recipients were SARS-CoV-2 seropositive at baseline. After two AZD1222 doses, spike-specific TCR breadth and depth were significantly higher than at day 0 and than in MenACWY recipients. Because no samples from the day 14 peak response were available, repertoires could be characterized only after the peak T cell response. Epitopes outside the regions mutated in the B.1.351 and B.1.1.7 variants were reportedly recognized by nearly half of the unique spike-specific TCRs. Most participants were white British and females outnumbered males, and the authors suggested that clonal diversity may have been underestimated.

There are 19 amino acids in the CDR3, from cysteine to phenylalanine inclusive. The entry retains the CDR3 DNA only, 57 bases that are in frame from base 1. The germline V gene provides CDR1 MGHRA and CDR2 YSYEKL. Relative to germline, V is 0 bases shorter and J is 0 bases shorter, with 17 bases between their ends. The CDR3 regions of human TCRbeta chains were analyzed by immunosequencing. For the original study's pipeline: Repertoire TCRs were checked for matches against a reference library of SARS-CoV-2-specific TCRs that had been generated using the MIRA antigen-specificity platform. Breadth was defined as the fraction of unique TCRs that were SARS-CoV-2-associated. Depth was defined as the fraction of total T cells that were SARS-CoV-2-associated. Using the MIRA data, each spike-specific TCR was mapped to the spike region that the TCR reacts to and placed in a CD4 or CD8 class. Log10-transformed breadth and depth values were compared by one-way ANOVA with Sidak's multiple comparisons tests. What TCRdb holds here is the immuneACCESS table cut down to in-frame rearrangements. Part of the clones is not present; checked against another copy, under half of the missing clones reflect an unresolved V gene, and the others are unexplained. The V and J calls and clone size were taken over from that table, and D and trimming were inferred from the DNA. The sample yields over 120,000 clones; more than 85% were counted once. Of the sample, under 10% is held by the ten largest clones.

The time point label, read with the paper, signifies: baseline before first vaccination. Samples from vaccinated people were obtained from the UK trials COV001 and COV002, which included a single-blind randomized controlled phase 2/3 trial of AZD1222 (ChAdOx1 nCoV-19) in healthy adults. For TCRbeta chain sequencing, PBMC samples from trial participants were taken at day 0 and at day 28 after the second dose. This sample comprised peripheral blood, obtained on day 0 of AZD1222 vaccination. This receptor was taken from an adult in good health. The rearrangement joined TRBV4-1 to TRBJ2-2; the best D guess is TRBD1, with 7 bases matching. The DNA reads TGCGCCAGCAGCCAAGAAAGGAGGGGGCGAGGCGCGAACACCGGGGAGCTGTTTTTT. The translation is CASSQERRGRGANTGELFF.